A single T cell receptor beta chain is shown here with its context. At one boundary the junction diverges from the germline segment, which might be a read error. The sample is drawn from a study of blood T cell repertoires in COVID-19. Study-level information: Donors in the United States, Italy and Spain gave samples during acute or convalescent COVID-19. Sources were T cells, B-cell-depleted T cells, or PBMCs; the material itself was cDNA or gDNA.

The germline CDR1 and CDR2 sequences are SGHRS and YFSETQ. This CDR3 has 14 amino acids. Per the original methods: Reference gene primer amplification gave estimated nucleated cell counts. The repertoire was sequenced with immunoSEQ multiplex PCR; TCRdb's copy has only in-frame clones and lacks some. D and trimming were read from the DNA, whereas the V and J calls and clone size are those reported in that table. Of 150,000 to 200,000 clones listed, roughly 82% were seen once; the top ten hold around 8%. Seattle patients were enrolled while actively infected and followed longitudinally. The chain uses TRBV5-1 and TRBJ1-4; 7 nucleotides line up with TRBD1. The TCR originated in a woman in her sixties or seventies with COVID-19, enrolled during active disease. The sequenced material came from peripheral blood. In DNA, the CDR3 is TGCGCCAGCAGCCAGGGGACAGTAAATGAAAAAGTAGTTTTT. It translates to CASSQGTVNEKVVF.